The rows below give T cell receptor beta chains drawn from one sample of a study of T-cell memory formation after mild COVID-19. TCRdb re-analysed the 5' RACE reads in MiXCR, keeping a single row per CDR3 protein. The data hold some 120,000 distinct CDR3 sequences, with 17% observed a single time. Specimen: PBMCs or a T cell subset sorted from them (not recorded which). The receptors shown here come from a man aged 18 to 35 who had mild COVID-19 (a few samples of this study predate the infection). Cell type and time point are not known. The CDR3 runs from the conserved cysteine through the conserved F or W. Fields, in order: J gene, V gene, CDR3 protein.

J: TRBJ2-7; V: TRBV12-3/TRBV12-4; CDR3: CASSGWGGETYEQYF
J: TRBJ2-7; V: TRBV7-2; CDR3: CASSSKFGSSSYEQYF
J: TRBJ1-5; V: TRBV20-1; CDR3: CSARRVGQGINQPQHF
J: TRBJ2-3; V: TRBV24-1; CDR3: CATGSGDFTDTQYF
J: TRBJ2-2; V: TRBV7-3; CDR3: CASSMSGLATGELFF
J: TRBJ1-5; V: TRBV20-1; CDR3: CSARAPPHSNQPQHF
J: TRBJ2-5; V: TRBV10-3; CDR3: CAIRGTDQETQYF
J: TRBJ2-7; V: TRBV2; CDR3: CASSGPAGGTYEQYF
J: TRBJ2-2; V: TRBV7-2; CDR3: CASSYPLSRGASGELFF
J: TRBJ2-5; V: TRBV5-1; CDR3: CASSLMLTETQYF
J: TRBJ2-2; V: TRBV5-1; CDR3: CASSFGTAALSNTGELFF
J: TRBJ1-1; V: TRBV7-2; CDR3: CASSLWGGDTEAFF
J: TRBJ2-7; V: TRBV25-1; CDR3: CASSDTGKPWKGQYF
J: TRBJ2-5; V: TRBV7-2; CDR3: CASSLNGGAWETQYF
J: TRBJ2-5; V: TRBV4-1; CDR3: CASSPTQGEVGQETKYF